Detailed here is one T cell receptor (beta chain). This sample was included in a study of blood T cell repertoires in COVID-19. Whole-study context: From the United States, Italy and Spain came samples of acute and convalescent COVID-19. Sample material is recorded as cDNA or gDNA derived from T cells, B-cell-depleted T cells, or PBMCs.

Methods used by the authors: It was from reference gene primer amplification that nucleated cell counts were estimated. Measured with immunoSEQ multiplex PCR; TCRdb has only the in-frame clones, and not every one. That table supplies the V and J calls and clone size; D and trimming were determined from the DNA. The data hold a few hundred thousand clones, with around 88% observed a single time. V dropped 6 bases and J dropped 1 base, with 9 bases sitting between them. This CDR3 spans 13 amino acids. The sample taken for sequencing was peripheral blood. This chain connects TRBV12-3 or TRBV12-4 to TRBJ1-1; TRBD1 might be the D (6 bases). This receptor was taken from a woman in her 50s with acute or convalescent COVID-19. The CDR3 protein is CASRQDRNTEAFF. For the CDR3, the DNA is TGTGCCAGCAGACAGGACAGGAACACTGAAGCTTTCTTT.